This TCR beta chain derives from a study of cytomegalovirus exposure and HLA in healthy donors. A few counts support this clone. PCR primers comprised 60 Vbeta and 13 Jbeta primers. Repertoires were generated with immunoSEQ multiplex PCR, while TCRdb's copy carries only in-frame clones and drops some. The sample consists of roughly 200,000 clones, around a tenth of them appearing once. Germline CDR1 and CDR2: KGHSH and LQKENI. V shed 3 bases, J shed 2 bases, and the junction held 5 bases outside the gene matches. The CDR3 runs to 16 residues. This clonotype originated in a woman in her 30s in good health and CMV-seropositive. The chain joins TRBV18 to TRBJ2-1, with 9 positions matching TRBD2. Input material: PBMCs. This chain's CDR3 is CASSPLAGVTYNEQFF. The CDR3 DNA reads as TGTGCCAGCTCACCGTTAGCGGGAGTAACCTACAATGAGCAGTTCTTC.